This T cell receptor (beta chain) comes out of a study of T cells expressing NK-cell markers. On the study more broadly: Researchers got TCR beta repertoires out of sorted CD3+CD56+NKG2C+, CD3+CD56+NKG2C- and CD3+CD56-NKG2C+ T cells.

Reprocessing the 5' RACE reads, TCRdb reports a single entry for every CDR3 protein and omits DNA. The table for this sample gives some 140,000 distinct CDR3 sequences. This CDR3 is 14 amino acids long. From germline, CDR1 is MNHEY and CDR2 SVGAGI. The chain carries TRBV6-5 and TRBJ2-3; TCRdb's assignment of TRBD1 cannot be checked, as there is no DNA. The TCR comes from a woman between 45 and 65 years old in good health. The sequenced sample consisted of blood T cells: a sorted CD56 or NKG2C T cell subset, CD4+ or CD8+ T cells, or bulk PBMC T cells (not recorded which). CDR3 loop: CASSYAGDRDTQYF.